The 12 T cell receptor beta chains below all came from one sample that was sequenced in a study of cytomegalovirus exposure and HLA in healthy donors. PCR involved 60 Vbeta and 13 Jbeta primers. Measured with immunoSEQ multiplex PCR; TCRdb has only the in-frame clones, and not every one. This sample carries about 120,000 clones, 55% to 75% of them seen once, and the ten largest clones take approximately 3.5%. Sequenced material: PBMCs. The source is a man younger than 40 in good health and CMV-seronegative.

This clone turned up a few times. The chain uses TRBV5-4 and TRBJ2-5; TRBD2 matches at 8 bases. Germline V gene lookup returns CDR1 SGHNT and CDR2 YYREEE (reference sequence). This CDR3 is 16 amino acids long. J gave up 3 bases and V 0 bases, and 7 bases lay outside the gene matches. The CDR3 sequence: CASSLAGRGVEETQYF. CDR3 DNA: TGTGCCAGCAGCTTGGCGGGGCGGGGGGTAGAAGAGACCCAGTACTTC.

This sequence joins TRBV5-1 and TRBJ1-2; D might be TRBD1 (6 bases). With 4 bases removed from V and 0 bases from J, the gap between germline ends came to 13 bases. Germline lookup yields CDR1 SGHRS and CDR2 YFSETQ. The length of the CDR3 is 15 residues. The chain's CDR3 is CASSVNRAANYGYTF. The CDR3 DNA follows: TGCGCCAGCAGCGTGAACAGGGCCGCTAACTATGGCTACACCTTC.

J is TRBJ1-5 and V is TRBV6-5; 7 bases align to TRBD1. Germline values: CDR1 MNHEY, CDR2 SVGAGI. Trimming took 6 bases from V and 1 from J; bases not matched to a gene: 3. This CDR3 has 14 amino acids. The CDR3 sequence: CASSPTGSNQPQHF. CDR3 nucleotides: TGTGCCAGCAGCCCGACAGGGAGCAATCAGCCCCAGCATTTT.

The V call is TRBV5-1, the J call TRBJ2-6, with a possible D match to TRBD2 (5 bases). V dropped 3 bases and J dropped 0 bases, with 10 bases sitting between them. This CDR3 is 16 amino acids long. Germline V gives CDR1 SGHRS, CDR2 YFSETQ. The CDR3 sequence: CASSSGMVSGANVLTF. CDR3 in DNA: TGCGCCAGCAGCTCGGGGATGGTCTCTGGGGCCAACGTCCTGACTTTC. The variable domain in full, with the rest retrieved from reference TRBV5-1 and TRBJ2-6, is KAGVTQTPRYLIKTRGQQVTLSCSPISGHRSVSWYQQTPGQGLQFLFEYFSETQRNKGNFPGRFSGRQFSNSRSEMNVSTLELGDSALYLCASSSGMVSGANVLTFGAGSRLTVL.

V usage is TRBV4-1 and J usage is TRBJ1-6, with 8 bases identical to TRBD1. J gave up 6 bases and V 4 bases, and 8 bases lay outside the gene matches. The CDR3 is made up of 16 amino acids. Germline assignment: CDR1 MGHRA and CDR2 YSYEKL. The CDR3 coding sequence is TGCGCCAGCAGCCCCGGACAGGGTTCTGGTAATTCACCCCTCCACTTT. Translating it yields CASSPGQGSGNSPLHF.

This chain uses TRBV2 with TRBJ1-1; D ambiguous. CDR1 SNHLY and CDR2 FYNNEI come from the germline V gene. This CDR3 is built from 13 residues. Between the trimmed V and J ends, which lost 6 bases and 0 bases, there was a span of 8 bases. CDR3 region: CASSPVVNTEAFF. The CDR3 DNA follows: TGTGCCAGCAGCCCGGTTGTGAACACTGAAGCTTTCTTT.

This chain's CDR3 is CASRDTSNQPQHF. CDR3 DNA sequence: TGCGCCAGCAGGGACACTAGCAATCAGCCCCAGCATTTT. The chain combines TRBV10-2 with TRBJ1-5; possible D gene TRBD1, 5 bases. Trimming left V 6 bases short and J 0 bases short, with 6 bases between. CDR1 is WSHSY, CDR2 SAAADI, per germline. This CDR3 is built from 13 residues.

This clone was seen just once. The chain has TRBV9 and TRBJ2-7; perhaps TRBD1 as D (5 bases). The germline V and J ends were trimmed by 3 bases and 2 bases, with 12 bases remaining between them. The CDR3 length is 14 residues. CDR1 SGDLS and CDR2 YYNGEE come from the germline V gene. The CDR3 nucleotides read TGTGCCAGCAGCGCGACGACAGCCACCTACGAGCAGTACTTC. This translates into CASSATTATYEQYF.

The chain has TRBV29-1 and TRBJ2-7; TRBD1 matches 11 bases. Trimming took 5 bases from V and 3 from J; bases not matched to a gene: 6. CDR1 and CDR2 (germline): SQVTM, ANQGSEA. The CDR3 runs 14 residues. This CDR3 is CSVQSGTGGYEQYF. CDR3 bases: TGCAGCGTTCAATCCGGGACAGGGGGCTACGAGCAGTACTTC.

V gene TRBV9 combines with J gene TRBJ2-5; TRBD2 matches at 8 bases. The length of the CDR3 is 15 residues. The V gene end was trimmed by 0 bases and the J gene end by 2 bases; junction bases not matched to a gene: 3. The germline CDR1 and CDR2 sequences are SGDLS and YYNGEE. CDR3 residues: CASSVEAGAQETQYF. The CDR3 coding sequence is TGTGCCAGCAGCGTAGAAGCGGGGGCGCAAGAGACCCAGTACTTC.

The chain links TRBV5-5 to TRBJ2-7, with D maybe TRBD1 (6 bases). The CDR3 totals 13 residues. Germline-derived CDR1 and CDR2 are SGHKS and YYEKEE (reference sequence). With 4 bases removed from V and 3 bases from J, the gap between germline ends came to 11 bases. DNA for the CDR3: TGTGCCAGCAGCCTGGGACAACTCTACGAGCAGTACTTC. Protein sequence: CASSLGQLYEQYF.

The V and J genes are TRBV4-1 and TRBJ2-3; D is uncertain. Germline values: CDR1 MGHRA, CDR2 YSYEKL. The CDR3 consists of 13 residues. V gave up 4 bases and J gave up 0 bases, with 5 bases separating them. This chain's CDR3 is CASSRQSTDTQYF. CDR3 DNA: TGCGCCAGCAGCCGCCAGAGCACAGATACGCAGTATTTT.